This entry describes one T cell receptor (beta chain). Between the trimmed V and J ends, which lost 3 bases and 0 bases, there was a span of 5 bases. Germline-derived CDR1 and CDR2 are SGHDN and FVKESK. There are 13 residues in the CDR3. These data come from a study of CD4 and CD8 cells across lung adenocarcinoma regions. Using its own MiXCR run on the PCR reads, TCRdb lists one record per CDR3 protein. This repertoire shows fewer than 4,500 distinct CDR3 sequences, almost 65% found once; its top ten account for more than 15%. This chain links TRBV14 with TRBJ2-5; D not certain. Sequencing input: CD8+ T cells from the margin of a lung tumor. The receptor was derived from a female donor with lung adenocarcinoma. The CD4 and CD8 labels of this study may be unreliable. CDR3 in amino acids: CASSHLYQETQYF. In nucleotides, the CDR3 is TGTGCCAGCAGCCATCTGTACCAAGAGACCCAGTACTTC.